This is a list of T cell receptor beta chains from one sample in a study of OX40 agonist ivuxolimab in advanced cancers. Only in-frame clones appear in the TCRdb table, and some are missing; sequencing was by immunoSEQ multiplex PCR. The sample holds roughly 43,000 clones; approximately 86% are singletons and the top ten take about a third. The sample here was CD4+ or CD8+ T cells sorted from blood, taken in a trial of the OX40 agonist ivuxolimab. These receptors were taken from an adult with an advanced solid tumor such as melanoma, head and neck, liver or kidney cancer. Both conserved end residues are part of each CDR3. The order of the fields is V gene, D gene, J gene, clone size, CDR3 DNA, CDR3 protein. The D gene is left open where the match is weak. Some rows have no size entry. The others give once, few or many, or a class for an expanded clone.

V: TRBV2; D: -; J: TRBJ2-5; size: -; DNA: TGTGCCAGCAGGGGGGGCCCGGGTGAGACCCAGTACTTC; CDR3: CASRGGPGETQYF
V: TRBV9; D: -; J: TRBJ2-2; size: -; DNA: TGTGCCAGCAGCGCCTATGAGTCCGGGGAGCTGTTTTTT; CDR3: CASSAYESGELFF
V: TRBV29-1; D: TRBD2; J: TRBJ2-3; size: -; DNA: TGCAGCGTTATAGGAACTAGCGGGAGAACAGATACGCAGTATTTT; CDR3: CSVIGTSGRTDTQYF
V: TRBV18; D: -; J: TRBJ1-1; size: -; DNA: TGTGCCAGCTCACCCCACCAGGGTGGCGACACTGAAGCTTTCTTT; CDR3: CASSPHQGGDTEAFF
V: TRBV10-3; D: TRBD1; J: TRBJ1-6; size: few; DNA: TGTGCCATCAGTGAGACAGGGACAGAACCCCTCCACTTT; CDR3: CAISETGTEPLHF
V: TRBV2; D: -; J: TRBJ1-2; size: -; DNA: TGTGCCAGCAGTGTTGGGGCAGGGGGCTACACCTTC; CDR3: CASSVGAGGYTF
V: TRBV4-2; D: TRBD2; J: TRBJ2-1; size: -; DNA: TGTGCCAGCAGCTCAATAACCGGGGGGGCCGATGAGCAGTTCTTC; CDR3: CASSSITGGADEQFF
V: TRBV19; D: -; J: TRBJ2-7; size: once; DNA: TGTGCCAGTAGTATAGATGAAGTCCGTGAGCAGTACTTC; CDR3: CASSIDEVREQYF
V: TRBV7-6; D: -; J: TRBJ1-6; size: -; DNA: TGTGCCAGCAGCTTAGCGGAGCCCGGCAGCTCCTATAATTCACCCCTCCACTTT; CDR3: CASSLAEPGSSYNSPLHF
V: TRBV19; D: -; J: TRBJ2-7; size: -; DNA: TGTGCCAGTAGTTTTGGGAGGCAGTCAGGGCCCTACGAGCAGTACTTC; CDR3: CASSFGRQSGPYEQYF
V: TRBV11-2; D: TRBD2; J: TRBJ2-2; size: -; DNA: TGTGCCAGCAGCCAAGTCCGGGCTAGCGGTGGCACCGGGGAGCTGTTTTTT; CDR3: CASSQVRASGGTGELFF
V: TRBV11-2; D: TRBD2; J: TRBJ2-7; size: -; DNA: TGTGCCAGCAGCTCAAATAGCGGGCGGGCCTACGAGCAGTACTTC; CDR3: CASSSNSGRAYEQYF
V: TRBV11-2; D: TRBD2; J: TRBJ2-1; size: once; DNA: TGTGCCAGCAGCTCCGGACTAGCCCCAGGTGAGCAGTTCTTC; CDR3: CASSSGLAPGEQFF
V: TRBV25-1; D: -; J: TRBJ1-1; size: -; DNA: TGTGCCAGCAGTGATCCCAGAATGGGGACGGGGAACACTGAAGCTTTCTTT; CDR3: CASSDPRMGTGNTEAFF
V: TRBV6-5; D: -; J: TRBJ1-1; size: -; DNA: TGTGCCACAAGTTCCCTGGGGGTGAACACTGAAGCTTTCTTT; CDR3: CATSSLGVNTEAFF
V: TRBV5-6; D: TRBD1; J: TRBJ1-2; size: -; DNA: TGTGCCAGTCGAAGACAGGGTCATTATGGCTACACCTTC; CDR3: CASRRQGHYGYTF
V: TRBV5-1; D: -; J: TRBJ2-7; size: -; DNA: TGCGCCAGCAGCGAGATTGCTAGCGCCGAGCAGTACTTC; CDR3: CASSEIASAEQYF
V: TRBV5-6; D: TRBD1; J: TRBJ1-1; size: -; DNA: TGTGCCAGCAGCATTGAGACAGGGAGGGCTTTCTTT; CDR3: CASSIETGRAFF
V: TRBV5-1; D: -; J: TRBJ1-1; size: -; DNA: TGCGCCAGCAGCTTGGTGGGGGCGCGAACTGAAGCTTTCTTT; CDR3: CASSLVGARTEAFF
V: TRBV6-1; D: -; J: TRBJ2-1; size: -; DNA: TGTGCCAGCAGCGCCGAATCATGGAACAATGAGCAGTTCTTC; CDR3: CASSAESWNNEQFF
V: TRBV28; D: TRBD2; J: TRBJ2-1; size: -; DNA: TGTGCCAGCAGTCTAGCGGGGGCATCCTACAATGAGCAGTTCTTC; CDR3: CASSLAGASYNEQFF
V: TRBV25-1; D: TRBD1; J: TRBJ2-2; size: -; DNA: TGTGCCAGCAGTGGTCGGACAGGTTTCGGCACCGGGGAGCTGTTTTTT; CDR3: CASSGRTGFGTGELFF
V: TRBV27; D: -; J: TRBJ2-2; size: -; DNA: TGTGCCAGCAGTCCTCTTGGGGGAGGCCGTGGCACCGGGGAGCTGTTTTTT; CDR3: CASSPLGGGRGTGELFF
V: TRBV5-1; D: -; J: TRBJ1-1; size: -; DNA: TGCGCCAGCAGCGCGGGACAACTTGAAGCTTTCTTT; CDR3: CASSAGQLEAFF
V: TRBV7-2; D: TRBD2; J: TRBJ2-1; size: -; DNA: TGTGCCAGCAGCTTAGGGGGGGGTTGGGTTTATGAGCAGTTCTTC; CDR3: CASSLGGGWVYEQFF
V: TRBV4-2; D: TRBD1; J: TRBJ2-3; size: few; DNA: TGTGCCAGCAGCCAAGAGTTTCGGAAGGGGGCTTTTGTAGATACGCAGTATTTT; CDR3: CASSQEFRKGAFVDTQYF
V: TRBV2; D: -; J: TRBJ1-5; size: -; DNA: TGTGCCAGCAGTTTCCAGGGTCTTGGTCAGCCCCAGCATTTT; CDR3: CASSFQGLGQPQHF
V: TRBV5-1; D: TRBD2; J: TRBJ2-1; size: -; DNA: TGCGCCAGCAGCTTGTCGTCTAGCGGGAGCGTCAATGAGCAGTTCTTC; CDR3: CASSLSSSGSVNEQFF
V: TRBV7-9; D: TRBD2; J: TRBJ2-7; size: -; DNA: TGTGCCAGCAGCTTTGGGACTACAGAGTTCGAGCAGTACTTC; CDR3: CASSFGTTEFEQYF
V: TRBV5-5; D: TRBD1; J: TRBJ2-7; size: -; DNA: TGTGCCAGCAGCTTGACAGGGGCCGGATACGAGCAGTACTTC; CDR3: CASSLTGAGYEQYF
V: TRBV11-2; D: TRBD2; J: TRBJ2-7; size: -; DNA: TGTGCCAGCACACAACGATCGGGACTAGCGGACTCCTACGAGCAGTACTTC; CDR3: CASTQRSGLADSYEQYF
V: TRBV6-5; D: -; J: TRBJ2-7; size: -; DNA: TGTGCCAGCAGGGGGACCGGACCGGTCCACTTC; CDR3: CASRGTGPVHF
V: TRBV15; D: TRBD1; J: TRBJ2-2; size: once; DNA: TGTGCCACCGCGACGGGACAGGGGGCGGACACCGGGGAGCTGTTTTTT; CDR3: CATATGQGADTGELFF
V: TRBV7-6; D: -; J: TRBJ2-3; size: -; DNA: TGTGCCAGCAGCTTCCAGCAGGGGAGCGCCACAGATACGCAGTATTTT; CDR3: CASSFQQGSATDTQYF
V: TRBV28; D: TRBD1; J: TRBJ1-6; size: -; DNA: TGTGCCAGCTCGGGACAGGGCTCACCCCTCCACTTT; CDR3: CASSGQGSPLHF
V: TRBV4-1; D: TRBD2; J: TRBJ2-7; size: -; DNA: TGCGCCAGCAGCCCCCCGGGTGCGGGGGGTACCTACGAGCAGTACTTC; CDR3: CASSPPGAGGTYEQYF
V: TRBV11-1; D: TRBD1; J: TRBJ2-2; size: -; DNA: TGTGCCAGCAGCTTAAGACAGGGATACAGCACCGGGGAGCTGTTTTTT; CDR3: CASSLRQGYSTGELFF
V: TRBV5-1; D: -; J: TRBJ2-7; size: -; DNA: TGCGCCAGCAGCTTCGGGTTCTACGAGCAGTACTTC; CDR3: CASSFGFYEQYF
V: TRBV5-8; D: -; J: TRBJ2-5; size: -; DNA: TGTGCCAGCAGCAATAGACAGGGTGGGACTAGAGAGACCCAGTACTTC; CDR3: CASSNRQGGTRETQYF
V: TRBV13; D: -; J: TRBJ1-1; size: -; DNA: TGTGCCAGCAGCCCGAAATTTAGGACAGTGACTGAAGCTTTCTTT; CDR3: CASSPKFRTVTEAFF